This T cell receptor (beta chain) was sequenced in a study of blood T cells in healthy people across ages. Using a J-beta primer mix together with a sample-barcoded 5' primer, a second PCR was run for roughly 6 to 12 cycles. A template-switch adaptor that had 12 random nucleotides put a tag on each cDNA molecule. CDR3-containing paired-end reads numbered at least 2.5 million in each sample. MiXCR, run by TCRdb on the 5' RACE reads, gives a single entry per CDR3 protein. The sample gives about 940,000 distinct CDR3 sequences, roughly 52% of which show up once; about an eighth is in the top ten. Germline V gene sequence: CDR1 KGHDR, CDR2 SFDVKD. V shed 9 bases and J 5 bases; nucleotides not matched to a gene: 5. CDR3 length: 13 amino acids.

The chain has TRBV24-1 and TRBJ2-5; TRBD1 agrees at 10 bases. This sequence was found in a man aged 25-40 years in good health. The sample was blood. Written as DNA, the CDR3 is TGTGCCACCGCCGACAGGGGGCGGGAGACCCAGTACTTC. It encodes CATADRGRETQYF.